Below are 10 T cell receptor beta chains sequenced from a single sample in a study of T-cell memory formation after mild COVID-19. Each CDR3 protein gets one entry after TCRdb re-called the 5' RACE reads with MiXCR. The data hold about 540,000 distinct CDR3 sequences, with roughly 20% observed a single time. The sample was PBMCs or a T cell subset sorted from them (not recorded which). These receptors all stem from an adult woman who had mild COVID-19 (a few samples of this study predate the infection). Cell type and time point are not known.

This clonotype was seen more than once but under ten times. CDR3 residues: CSARWGGTSTDTQYF. CDR3 sequence (DNA): TGCAGTGCGAGATGGGGGGGGACTAGCACAGATACGCAGTATTTT. The chain is built from TRBV20-1 and TRBJ2-3; the match to TRBD2 covers 7 bases. V was pared by 6 bases and J by 0 bases, with 9 bases of the junction left unmatched. CDR3 length: 15 amino acids. Looked up from germline, CDR1 is DFQATT and CDR2 is SNEGSKA (reference sequence).

J is TRBJ1-5 and V is TRBV19; 7 bases map to TRBD1. V was pared by 5 bases and J by 4 bases, with 8 bases of the junction left unmatched. The germline V gene encodes CDR1 LNHDA and CDR2 SQIVND (reference sequence). The CDR3 sequence is 15 residues long. The CDR3 is CASSPDRALNQPQHF. The CDR3 DNA reads as TGTGCCAGTAGTCCCGACAGGGCACTAAATCAGCCCCAGCATTTT.

This rearrangement joins TRBV20-1 to TRBJ2-5; D gene unclear. CDR1 and CDR2 from the germline V gene are DFQATT and SNEGSKA (reference sequence). Trimming shortened V by 0 bases and J by 5 bases, and 16 bases separated the two germline ends. This CDR3 comprises 15 residues. The CDR3 region is CSARDPETARETQYF. CDR3 coding DNA: TGCAGTGCTAGAGATCCCGAGACTGCCCGGGAGACCCAGTACTTC.

V is TRBV7-9 and J is TRBJ2-5; D is perhaps TRBD1 or TRBD2 (5 bases each). V lost 1 base, J lost 4 bases, and 7 bases lay in between. Germline CDR1 reads SEHNR; CDR2 reads FQNEAQ (reference sequence). The CDR3 length is 13 residues. The chain's CDR3 is CASSLDGGETQYF. The CDR3 DNA sequence: TGTGCCAGCAGCTTAGATGGGGGAGAGACCCAGTACTTC.

This clonotype came up a few times. The chain combines TRBV5-1 with TRBJ2-5; TRBD2 agrees at 10 bases. In germline, CDR1 is SGHRS, CDR2 YFSETQ. The CDR3 length is 16 residues. The V segment lost 4 bases and the J segment 1 base; nucleotides outside the gene matches: 7. For the CDR3, the DNA is TGCGCCAGCAGCGGGATAGCGGGGGGCCCCCAAGAGACCCAGTACTTC. Its protein is CASSGIAGGPQETQYF.

A few counts support this clonotype. The chain uses TRBV7-9 and TRBJ1-1; D is ambiguous. V lost 5 bases to trimming and J lost 9 bases, with 13 bases between them. This CDR3 spans 12 amino acids. Germline CDR1 SEHNR, CDR2 FQNEAQ (reference sequence). The CDR3 DNA sequence: TGTGCCAGCAGCCCAGGAGGGATCCAAGCTTTCTTT. Amino acid sequence: CASSPGGIQAFF.

The CDR3, as DNA: TGTGCCAGCAGCGTCACAGGGGTGGGCCCTGAAGCTTTCTTT. It yields the protein CASSVTGVGPEAFF. The chain couples TRBV9 to TRBJ1-1; 7 bases match TRBD1. The CDR3 runs 14 residues. Germline assignment: CDR1 SGDLS and CDR2 YYNGEE. Losses at the gene ends were 2 bases for V and 6 bases for J; bases not matched to a gene: 7.

V gene TRBV2 combines with J gene TRBJ1-2; D is undetermined. CDR1 and CDR2 from the germline V gene are SNHLY and FYNNEI. With 8 bases removed from V and 5 bases from J, the gap between germline ends came to 9 bases. The CDR3 sequence is 11 residues long. The DNA of the CDR3 is TGTGCCAGCCACTTGGGGTATGGCTACACCTTC. Residues: CASHLGYGYTF.

This clonotype was counted a few times. The chain combines TRBV7-8 with TRBJ2-1, with a possible D match to TRBD2 (5 bases). The CDR3 consists of 14 residues. The ends were cut back, 2 bases at V and 3 bases at J, with 8 bases in the middle. Germline CDR1 reads SGHVS; CDR2 reads FQNEAQ. Here the CDR3 DNA reads TGTGCCAGCAGCTTATTCGGACTCTACAATGAGCAGTTCTTC. Its translation is CASSLFGLYNEQFF.

V and J are TRBV19 and TRBJ2-4, with D unclear. Germline lookup yields CDR1 LNHDA and CDR2 SQIVND (reference sequence). Trimming pared 8 bases from V and 1 base from J, leaving 6 bases between. The CDR3 length is 12 residues. CDR3 sequence (DNA): TGTGCCAGTTCGGTGGCCAAAAACATTCAGTACTTC. Its translation is CASSVAKNIQYF.